This note documents a single T cell receptor beta chain sequence. Its cognate antigen has yet to be identified. No much larger clonotype is one base removed from it; base qualities were not supplied. TCRbeta CDR3 regions were amplified from genomic DNA by means of the immunoSEQ Assay, a bias-controlled multiplex PCR. The published analysis was carried out like this. Nucleated cell counts per sample were estimated from amplification of reference gene primers within the assay. Sequence reads were collapsed and filtered to measure the absolute abundance of every unique TCRbeta CDR3 rearrangement. For each sample, productive Simpson clonality was calculated by taking the square root of Simpson's diversity index across productive rearrangements. The immuneACCESS repertoire file appears here via TCRdb, limited to in-frame rearrangements. These files lack a portion of the clones; in checked studies, under half of the deficit traces to unresolved V genes, and the cause of the others is not known. The V and J calls and the clone size are those of that table, but D and trimming were determined from the DNA. The table for this sample lists tens of thousands of clones; over 70% of them were counted only once. Of the sample, 39% falls within the top ten clones.

This specimen comes from a study of blood T cell repertoires in COVID-19 (dated by TCRdb to about 2020). Regarding the complete study: Samples from collaborators originated in the United States, Italy and Spain and spanned both the acute and convalescent phases of COVID-19. The prospective study material was composed of cDNA or gDNA derived from T cells, B-cell-depleted T cells, or PBMCs. The dataset comprised deeply sampled blood TCRbeta repertoires from subjects exposed to, actively infected with, or recovered from COVID-19. A freely available public database, intended as a resource for researchers studying the immune response to SARS-CoV-2, is where the repertoires were released. The samples were drawn from the first 160 participants of the ongoing ImmuneRACE study and from 950 to 1,500 subjects provided by 6 global collaborators. Nearly every sample came with metadata listing a de-identified subject ID, COVID-19 status, age in years and sex. Where available, HLA class I and class II types were taken from metadata supplied by the sample provider and were not determined by assay-based typing.

The germline V gene sets CDR1 to MNHEY and CDR2 to SVGAGI. The CDR3 spans 13 residues, from the cysteine through the phenylalanine. Only the CDR3 part of the read is kept: 39 bases, read in frame from the first base. For this chain, trimming is 2 bases at the V end and 6 bases at the J end, and the number of junction bases without a gene match is 3. General findings and caveats noted by the study authors: Clinical and demographic metadata were provided uncurated, with the amount varying by source and participant.

The collaborating institutions used their own protocols to collect whole blood in K2EDTA tubes. For TCRbeta analysis, collaborator samples were shipped as frozen whole blood, as isolated PBMCs, or as DNA extracted from either sample type. Sequenced sample: peripheral blood. The sequence derives from a man older than 75 with active or convalescent COVID-19. In this chain, TRBV6-5 is recombined with TRBJ1-2, with TRBD1 identical over 7 junction bases. The CDR3 region reads CASSYPQGDGYTF. The DNA sequence is as follows: TGTGCCAGCAGTTACCCTCAGGGGGATGGCTACACCTTC.